Each of the 3 T cell receptor beta chains below was sequenced from the same sample in a study of Graves' ophthalmopathy and Graves' hyperthyroidism. As the template, RNA transcripts were used to amplify TCR beta CDR3 regions. First-round RT-PCR used HTBI primers; second-round multiplex PCR followed. TCRdb independently ran MiXCR on the multiplex PCR reads; one entry per CDR3 protein. Of about 640,000 distinct CDR3 sequences in the sample, roughly two fifths were seen once. Material for sequencing was peripheral blood. The receptors here all came from an adult man with Graves' ophthalmopathy.

The chain has TRBV7-6 and TRBJ2-5, with TRBD2 matching over 9 bases. CDR1 is SGHVS and CDR2 is FNYEAQ in the germline V gene. V lost 5 bases and J lost 5; bases outside the gene matches: 18. CDR3 length: 18 amino acids. CDR3 coding DNA: TGTGCCAGCAGCAGACGCGAACCTGGCGGGGGGGCCGGGGAGACCCAGTACTTC. Protein sequence: CASSRREPGGGAGETQYF.

This clonotype was recorded at least ten times. V usage is TRBV25-1 and J usage is TRBJ1-5; weak D call: TRBD1 (6 bases). CDR1 and CDR2 (germline): MGHDK, SYGVNS. V was clipped by 5 bases and J by 6 bases, with 11 bases between them. This CDR3 spans 13 amino acids. For the CDR3, the DNA is TGTGCCAGCAGTTGGAAGGGGGGTCAGCCCCAGCATTTT. This translates into CASSWKGGQPQHF.

This clonotype was observed at least ten times. V gene TRBV19 combines with J gene TRBJ1-4; no firm D call. The CDR3 runs to 14 residues. CDR1 and CDR2 (germline): LNHDA, SQIVND (reference sequence). Trimming shortened V by 6 bases and J by 0 bases, and 8 bases separated the two germline ends. Written as DNA, the CDR3 is TGTGCCAGTAGGGAGAGTACAACTAATGAAAAACTGTTTTTT. Encoded protein: CASRESTTNEKLFF.